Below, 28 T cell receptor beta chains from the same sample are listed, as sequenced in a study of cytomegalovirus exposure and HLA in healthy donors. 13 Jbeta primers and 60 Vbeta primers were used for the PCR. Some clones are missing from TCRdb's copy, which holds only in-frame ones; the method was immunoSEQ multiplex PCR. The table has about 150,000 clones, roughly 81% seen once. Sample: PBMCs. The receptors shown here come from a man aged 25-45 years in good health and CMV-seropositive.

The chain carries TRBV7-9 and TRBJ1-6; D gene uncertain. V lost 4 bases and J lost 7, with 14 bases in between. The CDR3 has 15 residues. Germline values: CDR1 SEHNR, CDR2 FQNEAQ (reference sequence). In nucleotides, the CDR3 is TGTGCCAGCAGCTCCCTCAGAGGCGAAAATTCACCCCTCCACTTT. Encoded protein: CASSSLRGENSPLHF.

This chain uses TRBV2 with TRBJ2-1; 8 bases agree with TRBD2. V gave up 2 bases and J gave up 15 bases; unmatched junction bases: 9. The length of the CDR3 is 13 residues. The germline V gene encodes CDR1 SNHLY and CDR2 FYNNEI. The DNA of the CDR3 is TGTGCCAGCAGTGAATCCGGGGGACTAGTATTGTTCTTC. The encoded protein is CASSESGGLVLFF.

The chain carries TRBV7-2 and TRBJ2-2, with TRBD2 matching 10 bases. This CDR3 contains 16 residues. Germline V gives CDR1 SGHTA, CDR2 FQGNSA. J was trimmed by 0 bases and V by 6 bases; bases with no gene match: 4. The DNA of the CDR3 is TGTGCCAGCAGAGAAACTAGCGGGACGAACACCGGGGAGCTGTTTTTT. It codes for CASRETSGTNTGELFF. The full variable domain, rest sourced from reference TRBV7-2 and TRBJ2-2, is GAGVSQSPSNKVTEKGKDVELRCDPISGHTALYWYRQSLGQGLEFLIYFQGNSAPDKSGLPSDRFSAERTGGSVSTLTIQRTQQEDSAVYLCASRETSGTNTGELFFGEGSRLTVL.

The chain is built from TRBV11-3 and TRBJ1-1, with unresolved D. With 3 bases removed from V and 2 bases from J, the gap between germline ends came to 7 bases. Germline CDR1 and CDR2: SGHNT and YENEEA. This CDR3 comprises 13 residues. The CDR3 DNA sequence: TGTGCCAGCAGCTTTCCAGGAAACACTGAAGCTTTCTTT. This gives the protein CASSFPGNTEAFF.

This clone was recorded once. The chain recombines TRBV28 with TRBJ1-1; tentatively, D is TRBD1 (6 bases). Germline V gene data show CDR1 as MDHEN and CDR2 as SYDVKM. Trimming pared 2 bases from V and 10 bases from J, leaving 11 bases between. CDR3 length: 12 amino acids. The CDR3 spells CASSLRTGIAFF. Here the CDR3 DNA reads TGTGCCAGCAGTTTACGAACAGGGATAGCTTTCTTT.

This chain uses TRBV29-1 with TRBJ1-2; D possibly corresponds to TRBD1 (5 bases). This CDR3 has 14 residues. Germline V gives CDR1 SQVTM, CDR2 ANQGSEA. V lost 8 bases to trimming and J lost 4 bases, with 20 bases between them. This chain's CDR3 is CSFGLGGGGYGYTF. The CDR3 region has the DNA TGCAGCTTCGGCCTTGGGGGAGGTGGCTATGGCTACACCTTC.

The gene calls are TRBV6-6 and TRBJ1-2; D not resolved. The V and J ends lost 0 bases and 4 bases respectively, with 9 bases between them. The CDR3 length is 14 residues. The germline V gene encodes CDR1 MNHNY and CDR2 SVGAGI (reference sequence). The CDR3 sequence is CASSYSEGPYGYTF. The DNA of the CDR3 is TGTGCCAGCAGTTACTCGGAGGGCCCCTATGGCTACACCTTC.

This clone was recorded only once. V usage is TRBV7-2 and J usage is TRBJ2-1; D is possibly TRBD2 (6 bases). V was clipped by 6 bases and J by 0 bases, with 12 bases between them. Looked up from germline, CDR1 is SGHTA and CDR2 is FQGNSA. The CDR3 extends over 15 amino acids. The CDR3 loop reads CASRGGAGSYNEQFF. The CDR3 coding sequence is TGTGCCAGCAGGGGCGGGGCCGGCTCCTACAATGAGCAGTTCTTC.

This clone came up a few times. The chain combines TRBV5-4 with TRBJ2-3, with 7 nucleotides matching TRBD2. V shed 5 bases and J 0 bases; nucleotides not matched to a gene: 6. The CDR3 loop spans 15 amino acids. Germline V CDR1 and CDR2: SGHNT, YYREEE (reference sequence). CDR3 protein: CASRSSSGSTDTQYF. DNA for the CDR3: TGTGCCAGCAGATCCTCTAGCGGAAGCACAGATACGCAGTATTTT.

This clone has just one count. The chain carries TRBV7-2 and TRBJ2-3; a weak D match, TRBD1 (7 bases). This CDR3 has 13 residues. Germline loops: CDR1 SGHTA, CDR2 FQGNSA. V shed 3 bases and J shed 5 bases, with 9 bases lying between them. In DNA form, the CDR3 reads TGTGCCAGCAGCTTCCAGGGGGGAGATACGCAGTATTTT. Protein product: CASSFQGGDTQYF.

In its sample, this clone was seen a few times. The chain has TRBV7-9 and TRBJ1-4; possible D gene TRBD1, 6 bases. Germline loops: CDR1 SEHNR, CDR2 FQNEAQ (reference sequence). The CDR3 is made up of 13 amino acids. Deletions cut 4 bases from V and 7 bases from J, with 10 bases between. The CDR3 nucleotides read TGTGCCAGCAGCTCATCAGGGGCTGAAAAACTGTTTTTT. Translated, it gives CASSSSGAEKLFF.

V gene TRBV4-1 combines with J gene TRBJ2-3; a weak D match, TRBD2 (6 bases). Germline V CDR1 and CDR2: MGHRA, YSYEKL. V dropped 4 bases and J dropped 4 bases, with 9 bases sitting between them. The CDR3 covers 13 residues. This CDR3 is CASSPLAADTQYF. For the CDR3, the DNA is TGCGCCAGCAGCCCATTAGCGGCAGATACGCAGTATTTT.

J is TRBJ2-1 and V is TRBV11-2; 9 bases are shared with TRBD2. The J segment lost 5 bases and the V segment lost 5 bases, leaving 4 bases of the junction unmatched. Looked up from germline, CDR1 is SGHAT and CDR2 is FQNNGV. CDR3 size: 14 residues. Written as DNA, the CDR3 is TGTGCCAGCAGCCTCCGACTAGCGGACAATGAGCAGTTCTTC. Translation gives CASSLRLADNEQFF.

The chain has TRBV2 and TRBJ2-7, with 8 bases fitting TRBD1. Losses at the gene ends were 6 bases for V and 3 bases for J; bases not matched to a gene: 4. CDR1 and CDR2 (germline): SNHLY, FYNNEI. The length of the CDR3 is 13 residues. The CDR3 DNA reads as TGTGCCAGCAGAGGAGGGACAGGCTACGAGCAGTACGTC. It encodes CASRGGTGYEQYV.

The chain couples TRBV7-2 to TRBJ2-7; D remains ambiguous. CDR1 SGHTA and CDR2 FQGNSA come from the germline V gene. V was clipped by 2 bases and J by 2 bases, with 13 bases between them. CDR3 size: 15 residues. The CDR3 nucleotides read TGTGCCAGCAGCTTAACCCTAGGTGTGGCCTACGAGCAGTACGTC. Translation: CASSLTLGVAYEQYV.

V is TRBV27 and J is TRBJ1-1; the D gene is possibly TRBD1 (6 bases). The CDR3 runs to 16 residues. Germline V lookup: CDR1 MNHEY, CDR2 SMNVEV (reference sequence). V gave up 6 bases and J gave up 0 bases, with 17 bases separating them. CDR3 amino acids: CASSLKQGYMNTEAFF. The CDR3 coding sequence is TGTGCCAGCAGCTTGAAACAGGGATATATGAACACTGAAGCTTTCTTT.

The CDR3, as DNA: TGTGCCAGCACCCCTCGACTAGCGGGAGCAGATGAGCAGTTCTTC. This translates into CASTPRLAGADEQFF. The chain couples TRBV7-2 to TRBJ2-1, with TRBD2 matching 12 bases. V lost 7 bases and J lost 8; bases outside the gene matches: 9. This CDR3 spans 15 amino acids. CDR1 and CDR2 from the germline V gene are SGHTA and FQGNSA.

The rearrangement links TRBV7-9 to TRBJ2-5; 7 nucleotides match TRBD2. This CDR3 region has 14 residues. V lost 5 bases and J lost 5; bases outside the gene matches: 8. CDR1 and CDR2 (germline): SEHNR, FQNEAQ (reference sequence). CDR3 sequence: CASSALGGGETQYF. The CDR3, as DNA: TGTGCCAGCAGCGCCCTTGGGGGGGGTGAGACCCAGTACTTC.

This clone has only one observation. The CDR3 coding sequence is TGTGCCAGCAGCGTAGATCAGGGTCCCGGAAACACCATATATTTT. Amino acids: CASSVDQGPGNTIYF. V usage is TRBV9 and J usage is TRBJ1-3; possibly TRBD1 for D (5 bases). The CDR3 has 15 amino acids. From germline, CDR1 is SGDLS and CDR2 YYNGEE. The V and J ends lost 0 bases and 4 bases respectively, with 11 bases between them.

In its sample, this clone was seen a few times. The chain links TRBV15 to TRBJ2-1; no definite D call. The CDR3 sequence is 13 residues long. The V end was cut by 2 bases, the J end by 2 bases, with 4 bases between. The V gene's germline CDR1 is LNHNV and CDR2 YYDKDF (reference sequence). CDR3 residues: CATSRLAYNEQFF. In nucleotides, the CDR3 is TGTGCCACCAGCAGACTAGCCTACAATGAGCAGTTCTTC.

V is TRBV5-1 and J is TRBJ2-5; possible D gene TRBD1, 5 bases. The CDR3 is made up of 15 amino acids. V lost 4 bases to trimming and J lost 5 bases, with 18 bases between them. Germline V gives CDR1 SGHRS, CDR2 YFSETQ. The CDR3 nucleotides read TGCGCCAGCAGCCCCATAACAGGCGTCCGGGAGACCCAGTACTTC. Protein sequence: CASSPITGVRETQYF. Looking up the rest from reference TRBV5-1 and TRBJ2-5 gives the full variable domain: KAGVTQTPRYLIKTRGQQVTLSCSPISGHRSVSWYQQTPGQGLQFLFEYFSETQRNKGNFPGRFSGRQFSNSRSEMNVSTLELGDSALYLCASSPITGVRETQYFGPGTRLLVL.

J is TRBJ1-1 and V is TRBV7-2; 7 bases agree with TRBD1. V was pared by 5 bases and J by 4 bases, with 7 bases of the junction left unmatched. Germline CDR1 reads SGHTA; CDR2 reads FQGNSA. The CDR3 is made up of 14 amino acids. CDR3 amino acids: CASSTQGRGTEAFF. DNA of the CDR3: TGTGCCAGCAGCACACAGGGGAGAGGCACTGAAGCTTTCTTT.

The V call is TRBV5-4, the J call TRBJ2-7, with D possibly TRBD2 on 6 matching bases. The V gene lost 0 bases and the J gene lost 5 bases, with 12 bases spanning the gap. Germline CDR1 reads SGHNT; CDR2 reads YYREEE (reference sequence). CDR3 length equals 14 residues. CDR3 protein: CASSLAGSYNEQYF. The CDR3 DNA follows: TGTGCCAGCAGCTTGGCCGGGAGTTACAACGAGCAGTACTTC.

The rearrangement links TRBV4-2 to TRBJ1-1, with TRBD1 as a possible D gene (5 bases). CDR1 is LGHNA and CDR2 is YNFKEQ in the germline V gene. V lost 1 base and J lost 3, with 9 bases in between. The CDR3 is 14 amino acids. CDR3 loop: CASSQASGDTEAFF. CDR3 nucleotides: TGTGCCAGCAGCCAAGCGTCGGGGGACACTGAAGCTTTCTTT.

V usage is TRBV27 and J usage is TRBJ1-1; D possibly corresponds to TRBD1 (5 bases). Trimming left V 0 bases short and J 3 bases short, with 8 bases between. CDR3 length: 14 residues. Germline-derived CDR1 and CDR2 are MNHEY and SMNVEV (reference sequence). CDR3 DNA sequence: TGTGCCAGCAGTTTATCCCCACAGGACACTGAAGCTTTCTTT. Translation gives CASSLSPQDTEAFF.

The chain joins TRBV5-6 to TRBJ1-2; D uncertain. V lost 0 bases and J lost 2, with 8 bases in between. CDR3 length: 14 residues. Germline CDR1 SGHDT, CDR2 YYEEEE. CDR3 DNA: TGTGCCAGCAGCTTGGGGCTTAAAAACTATGGCTACACCTTC. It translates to CASSLGLKNYGYTF.

As DNA, the CDR3 is TGTGCCAGCAGCTTAGCTCCGGGACAGGGGGCGAGCGAGCAGTACTTC. Translation gives CASSLAPGQGASEQYF. This chain joins TRBV7-2 and TRBJ2-7; 12 nucleotides match TRBD1. V was clipped by 0 bases and J by 6 bases; unmatched bases: 6. The length of the CDR3 is 16 residues. The germline gives CDR1 SGHTA, CDR2 FQGNSA. Supplemented by reference TRBV7-2 and TRBJ2-7, the full variable domain reads GAGVSQSPSNKVTEKGKDVELRCDPISGHTALYWYRQSLGQGLEFLIYFQGNSAPDKSGLPSDRFSAERTGGSVSTLTIQRTQQEDSAVYLCASSLAPGQGASEQYFGPGTRLTVT.

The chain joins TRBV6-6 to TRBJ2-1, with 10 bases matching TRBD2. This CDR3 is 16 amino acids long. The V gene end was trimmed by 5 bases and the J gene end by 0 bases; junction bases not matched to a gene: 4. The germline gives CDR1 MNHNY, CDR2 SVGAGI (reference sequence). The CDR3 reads CASSRTSGSSYNEQFF. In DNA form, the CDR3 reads TGTGCCAGCAGTCGGACTAGCGGCAGCTCCTACAATGAGCAGTTCTTC.